The next 9 T cell receptor beta chains were all read from a single sample in a study of T-cell memory formation after mild COVID-19. TCRdb used MiXCR to reprocess the 5' RACE reads, holding one entry per CDR3 protein. The sample holds 150,000 to 200,000 distinct CDR3 sequences, less than 20% seen once. Input material: PBMCs or a T cell subset sorted from them (not recorded which). The receptor source for this set is a man aged 18 to 30 who had mild COVID-19 (a few samples of this study predate the infection). Cell type and time point are not known.

This CDR3 is CASSNRGANYGYTF. DNA for the CDR3: TGTGCCAGCAGCAACAGGGGAGCTAACTATGGCTACACCTTC. The chain is built from TRBV7-9 and TRBJ1-2, with 7 bases fitting TRBD1. V shed 5 bases and J 0 bases; nucleotides not matched to a gene: 3. This CDR3 is 14 amino acids long. Germline CDR1 SEHNR, CDR2 FQNEAQ (reference sequence). Variable domain in full (rest from reference TRBV7-9 and TRBJ1-2): DTGVSQNPRHKITKRGQNVTFRCDPISEHNRLYWYRQTLGQGPEFLTYFQNEAQLEKSRLLSDRFSAERPKGSFSTLEIQRTEQGDSAMYLCASSNRGANYGYTFGSGTRLTVV.

A few counts support this clonotype. The chain uses TRBV6-2 or TRBV6-3 and TRBJ2-1; TRBD2 matches 10 bases. J gave up 7 bases and V 6 bases, and 9 bases lay outside the gene matches. Germline CDR1 and CDR2: MNHEY and SVGEGT. CDR3 length equals 15 residues. The CDR3 coding sequence is TGTGCCAGCAGCGGAGCGGGGGGGGCCCGGAATGAGCAGTTCTTC. Its translation: CASSGAGGARNEQFF.

The gene calls are TRBV7-2 and TRBJ2-7, with 9 bases matching TRBD1. Germline CDR1 and CDR2: SGHTA and FQGNSA. The CDR3 contains 15 residues. After removal of 1 base from V and 7 bases from J, the junction contained 8 bases not matched to a gene. In DNA form, the CDR3 reads TGTGCCAGCAGCTTAGACGGACAGGGGTCCGTGGAGCAGTACGTC. Its translation: CASSLDGQGSVEQYV.

This clonotype has a handful of counts. The chain is built from TRBV5-1 and TRBJ1-2, with 9 bases lining up with TRBD1. The CDR3 has 15 residues. Germline loops: CDR1 SGHRS, CDR2 YFSETQ. The junction had 5 bases not matched to a gene; V was cut back by 3 bases and J by 2 bases. CDR3 coding DNA: TGCGCCAGCAGCTCCGGGACAGGGTTCAACTATGGCTACACCTTC. This gives the protein CASSSGTGFNYGYTF.

This clonotype came up many times. Germline and junction disagree at one end, which may indicate a read error. The CDR3 nucleotides are TGCAGCGTGGAAGCGGGGGGGAAAGATACGCAGTATTTT. Protein: CSVEAGGKDTQYF. The chain combines TRBV29-1 with TRBJ2-3; the match to TRBD2 covers 10 bases. Germline lookup yields CDR1 SQVTM and CDR2 ANQGSEA. The CDR3 totals 13 residues.

The V and J genes are TRBV5-6 and TRBJ2-5, with 7 bases that match TRBD2. From germline, CDR1 is SGHDT and CDR2 YYEEEE. V was clipped by 2 bases and J by 0 bases; unmatched bases: 4. This CDR3 contains 15 residues. The CDR3 region is CASSLNGGYQETQYF. For the CDR3, the DNA is TGTGCCAGCAGCTTAAACGGGGGGTACCAAGAGACCCAGTACTTC.

This chain connects TRBV20-1 to TRBJ2-3; TRBD2 matches at 8 bases. J lost 5 bases, V lost 3 bases, and 16 bases had no gene match. The CDR3 is made up of 17 amino acids. Germline V gene lookup returns CDR1 DFQATT and CDR2 SNEGSKA (reference sequence). CDR3 DNA: TGCAGTGCTAGCCCCTCCAGCGGGGGCTCACTCGGAGATACGCAGTATTTT. Amino acids: CSASPSSGGSLGDTQYF.

The V and J genes are TRBV12-3 or TRBV12-4 and TRBJ1-2; a weak D match, TRBD1 (5 bases). The CDR3 loop spans 14 amino acids. Trimming pared 6 bases from V and 5 bases from J, leaving 16 bases between. The CDR3 loop is CASSEAGRDYGYTF. CDR3 DNA sequence: TGTGCCAGCAGCGAAGCGGGGCGTGATTATGGCTACACCTTC.

This clonotype has a handful of counts. The J gene is TRBJ2-1, the V gene TRBV7-3; D gene ambiguous. Germline V gives CDR1 SGHTA, CDR2 FQGTGA. V lost 2 bases, J lost 6 bases, and 8 bases lay in between. This CDR3 region has 13 residues. CDR3 residues: CASSLSTFNEQFF. Here the CDR3 DNA reads TGTGCCAGCAGCTTATCGACCTTCAATGAGCAGTTCTTC.